This T cell receptor (beta chain) was identified in a study of cytomegalovirus exposure and HLA in healthy donors. The germline V and J ends were trimmed by 2 bases and 5 bases, with 10 bases remaining between them. Germline CDR1 is SGHDT and CDR2 is YYEEEE. CDR3 length: 13 amino acids. With regard to this clone: This CDR3 is also generated by other DNA sequences in the sample.

Vbeta (60) and Jbeta (13) primers were used in the PCR. Assay: immunoSEQ multiplex PCR; the TCRdb copy retains only in-frame clones and omits some. The table has more than 95,000 clones, approximately 87% seen once. What was sequenced was PBMCs. The rearrangement uses TRBV5-6 and TRBJ2-5, with TRBD1 as a possible D gene (5 bases). The clonotype originates from a man aged 18 to 30 in good health and CMV-seropositive. This CDR3 reads CASSLGAGETQYF. DNA of the CDR3: TGTGCCAGCAGCTTAGGGGCCGGGGAGACCCAGTACTTC. Full variable domain (rest looked up from reference TRBV5-6 and TRBJ2-5): DAGVTQSPTHLIKTRGQQVTLRCSPKSGHDTVSWYQQALGQGPQFIFQYYEEEERQRGNFPDRFSGHQFPNYSSELNVNALLLGDSALYLCASSLGAGETQYFGPGTRLLVL.